This TCR beta chain is from a study of breast tumors, draining lymph nodes, adjacent tissues. This clonotype was picked up many times. The CDR3 is made up of 20 amino acids. Germline V gene sequence: CDR1 SEHNR, CDR2 FQNEAQ (reference sequence). The J segment lost 2 bases and the V segment lost 3 bases, leaving 19 bases of the junction unmatched. Each CDR3 protein is one row after TCRdb ran MiXCR on the multiplex PCR reads. This sample has 50,000 to 55,000 distinct CDR3 sequences, with under 45% found just once. The sample taken for sequencing was breast tumor tissue. The gene calls are TRBV7-9 and TRBJ2-7; 10 bases agree with TRBD2. This sequence originates from a female donor with breast cancer. Some clones in this sample may be carry-over from other donors' samples. In nucleotides, the CDR3 is TGTGCCAGCAGCTTGGGCCCCGGGAAGAAGGCTAGCGGGGGTACCTACGAGCAGTACTTC. It yields the protein CASSLGPGKKASGGTYEQYF.